This T cell receptor beta chain was captured by sequencing in a study of T cells in Graves' hyperthyroidism and ophthalmopathy. Looking at the study overall: The initial diagnosis was the point when peripheral blood was collected, ahead of any treatment. Study-level results: By a 13 V-J model, ophthalmopathy was set apart from stable hyperthyroidism. Ophthalmopathy, which appeared later, was predicted by the model a median roughly 6.5 months before onset. Blood shared most expanded thyroid clonotypes above 0.001.

V lost 0 bases, J lost 0 bases, and 10 bases lay in between. This CDR3 has 16 residues. CDR1 is SGHRS, CDR2 YFSETQ, per germline. This clonotype was counted many times. Its target is not known. The investigators amplified TCR beta CDR3 regions from RNA transcripts. The primer set for the first-round RT-PCR of the TCR CDR3 was HTBI. TCRdb analysed the multiplex PCR reads with MiXCR anew, one entry per CDR3 protein. The table lists 400,000 to 450,000 distinct CDR3 sequences, under 15% of them singletons, with less than 15% in the top ten. The chain carries TRBV5-1 and TRBJ2-1; D not certain. This TCR was sampled from a man in his late teens or twenties with Graves' ophthalmopathy. The specimen was blood. CDR3 loop: CASSLVRTNSYNEQFF. In DNA form, the CDR3 reads TGCGCCAGCAGCTTGGTTAGGACCAACTCCTACAATGAGCAGTTCTTC.